The 7 T cell receptor beta chains below come from one sample, sequenced in a study of OX40 agonist ivuxolimab in advanced cancers. The method behind the library was the immunoSEQ multiplex PCR assay. The table comes from immuneACCESS by way of TCRdb, which keeps in-frame sequences with V and J called. Part of the clones is missing from these tables; in studies checked, under half for an unresolved V gene and the rest for unknown reasons. Counted in this sample were 85,000 to 130,000 clones; approximately 90% of them appeared once. More than 0.25% of the sample is in the top ten clones. The sample in question was CD4+ or CD8+ T cells sorted from blood, obtained in a trial of the OX40 agonist ivuxolimab. The origin of the receptors is an adult with an advanced solid tumor such as melanoma, head and neck, liver or kidney cancer.

The V gene is TRBV6-5, the J gene TRBJ1-3; 7 nucleotides align to TRBD1. With V trimmed by 6 bases and J by 4 bases, 9 bases remained unmatched. CDR1 and CDR2 from the germline V gene are MNHEY and SVGAGI. This CDR3 has 15 amino acids. The CDR3 nucleotides are TGTGCCAGCAGGAAGTCAGGGGGTCTCGGAAACACCATATATTTT. Residues: CASRKSGGLGNTIYF.

This chain connects TRBV7-6 to TRBJ2-3, with D possibly being TRBD1 (6 bases). Trimming stripped 2 bases from V and 6 bases from J, with 9 bases between. The CDR3 contains 13 residues. The germline V gene has CDR1 SGHVS and CDR2 FNYEAQ. The CDR3 here is CASSLTGMDTQYF. CDR3 bases: TGTGCCAGCAGCTTAACAGGGATGGATACGCAGTATTTT.

This clone was seen a few times. This chain uses TRBV2 with TRBJ2-7; 8 nucleotides agree with TRBD2. CDR3 size: 13 residues. V gave up 7 bases and J gave up 2 bases; unmatched junction bases: 4. Germline lookup yields CDR1 SNHLY and CDR2 FYNNEI. CDR3 amino acids: CASMRGDTYEQYF. CDR3 DNA sequence: TGTGCCAGCATGCGGGGGGACACCTACGAGCAGTACTTC.

This clone was seen a single time. The chain uses TRBV5-1 and TRBJ2-5; D not resolved. Trimming stripped 0 bases from V and 5 bases from J, with 11 bases between. The CDR3 is 14 residues long. Looked up from germline, CDR1 is SGHRS and CDR2 is YFSETQ. The CDR3 DNA sequence: TGCGCCAGCAGCTTGGAAGGGTACTACGAGACCCAGTACTTC. It translates to CASSLEGYYETQYF.

As to this clone: Other nucleotide sequences in the sample specify the same CDR3. V is TRBV28 and J is TRBJ1-4, with a tentative D call TRBD1 (6 bases). The V and J ends lost 2 bases and 0 bases respectively, with 7 bases between them. Germline V gene lookup returns CDR1 MDHEN and CDR2 SYDVKM. The CDR3 contains 15 residues. CDR3 coding DNA: TGTGCCAGCAGTTTAGGGGGCGCAACTAATGAAAAACTGTTTTTT. Translation gives CASSLGGATNEKLFF.

The chain employs TRBV7-7 and TRBJ2-7; 8 nucleotides agree with TRBD1. V gave up 4 bases and J gave up 3 bases; unmatched junction bases: 11. This CDR3 region has 16 residues. CDR1 and CDR2 (germline): SSHAT, FNYEAQ (reference sequence). CDR3 bases: TGTGCCAGCAGCTCGCGAAACAGGGGGAGGCTCTACGAGCAGTACTTC. This translates into CASSSRNRGRLYEQYF.

This clone turned up a few times. The chain is built from TRBV19 and TRBJ2-1; D gene uncertain. V shed 7 bases and J shed 7 bases, with 20 bases lying between them. Germline V gene sequence: CDR1 LNHDA, CDR2 SQIVND (reference sequence). CDR3 length: 15 residues. CDR3 amino acids: CASTPRWGAPNEQFF. The CDR3 DNA is TGTGCCAGTACCCCACGGTGGGGTGCGCCGAATGAGCAGTTCTTC.